A selection of T cell receptor beta chains follows, all from one sample in a study of CD8 T cells in ankylosing spondylitis. One entry per CDR3 protein, called by TCRdb with MiXCR from the 5' RACE reads. This table has about 250,000 distinct CDR3 sequences, roughly 32% appearing once. Input material: blood, either unsorted or a sorted T cell fraction (not recorded which). Receptors were obtained from a male donor with ankylosing spondylitis or in good health (not recorded which). The CDR3 runs from the conserved cysteine through the conserved F or W. D genes are given only for firm matches. Only some rows state a clone size, as once, few, many or a class for expanded clones.

J gene | clone size | D gene | V gene | CDR3 DNA | CDR3 protein
TRBJ2-7 | . | . | TRBV27 | TGTGCCGTGGGGGAGCAGTACTTC | CAVGEQYF
TRBJ2-7 | . | TRBD1 | TRBV18 | TGTGCCAGCTCATCCGGGACAGGGCCCCCCTACGAGCAGTACTTC | CASSSGTGPPYEQYF
TRBJ2-7 | few | TRBD2 | TRBV6-5 | TGTGCCAGCAGTTACCAAACTAGCGGGGGCACTCTACGAGGGCAGTACTTC | CASSYQTSGGTLRGQYF
TRBJ2-3 | . | . | TRBV12-3/TRBV12-4 | TGTGCCAGCAGCAGAATACAAGGAGATACGCAGTATTTT | CASSRIQGDTQYF
TRBJ2-5 | few | . | TRBV7-9 | TGTGCCAGCAGCCATCGGTCCCAAGAGACCCAGTACTTC | CASSHRSQETQYF
TRBJ1-2 | few | TRBD1 | TRBV6-1 | TGTGCCAGCAGTACGGGACAGGGGAGCTATGGCTACACCTTC | CASSTGQGSYGYTF
TRBJ2-1 | few | . | TRBV20-1 | TGCAGTGTCAACACCTACAATGAGCAGTTCTTC | CSVNTYNEQFF
TRBJ2-7 | . | . | TRBV20-1 | TGCAGTGCTAGTGGGACCTCCTACGAGCAGTACTTC | CSASGTSYEQYF
TRBJ2-2 | . | . | TRBV7-2 | TGTGCCAGCAGCTTAGATGTCAGTAGGTACACCGGGGAGCTGTTTTTT | CASSLDVSRYTGELFF
TRBJ2-2 | . | . | TRBV4-2 | TGTGCCAGCAGCCAAGGGACTGGCTTGAACACCGGGGAGCTGTTTTTT | CASSQGTGLNTGELFF
TRBJ2-1 | once | TRBD2 | TRBV10-3 | TGTGCCATCAGAGACGGCCTAGCGGGGGGTTACAATGAGCAGTTCTTC | CAIRDGLAGGYNEQFF
TRBJ2-5 | . | TRBD1 | TRBV5-1 | TGCGCCAGCAAGGGGGCCGGGGAGACCCAGTACTTC | CASKGAGETQYF
TRBJ2-3 | few | . | TRBV11-2 | TGTGCCAGCAGCTGGCGAGGGGGGAGCACAGATACGCAGTATTTT | CASSWRGGSTDTQYF
TRBJ2-1 | . | TRBD2 | TRBV5-1 | TGCGCCAGCAGGAGCGCGGGGGGGCCCTACAATGAGCAGTTCTTC | CASRSAGGPYNEQFF
TRBJ1-5 | few | . | TRBV15 | TGTGCCACCAGCAGAGACAGGAATCAGCCCCAGCATTTT | CATSRDRNQPQHF
TRBJ1-5 | . | . | TRBV5-8 | TGTGCCAGCAGGGACAGCCTAAATCAGCCCCAGCATTTT | CASRDSLNQPQHF
TRBJ2-6 | . | . | TRBV5-5 | TGTGCCAGCAGAACAGCCACGGCCGGGGCCAACGTCCTGACTTTC | CASRTATAGANVLTF
TRBJ1-6 | few | TRBD1 | TRBV12-3/TRBV12-4 | TGTGCCAGCACCGCCACAGGGGCTAATTCACCCCTCCACTTT | CASTATGANSPLHF